The 7 T cell receptor beta chains below were found in one sample sequenced in a study of blood T cell repertoires in COVID-19. Here immunoSEQ multiplex PCR was the method, and the copy in TCRdb shows in-frame clones only, minus some. Here the sample spans about 270,000 clones, around 89% being singletons. Sequencing used PBMCs or T cells enriched from blood (not recorded which). Receptor source: a woman in her twenties or thirties with acute COVID-19.

This chain joins TRBV28 and TRBJ2-7; D possibly corresponds to TRBD2 (6 bases). Trimming took off 5 bases at V and 7 bases at J, with 18 bases between the two ends. Germline V gene data show CDR1 as MDHEN and CDR2 as SYDVKM. The CDR3 is 14 amino acids. CDR3 in DNA: TGTGCCAGCAGTGGGTGGGACCGGGGAGGAGAGCAGTACTTC. Translating gives CASSGWDRGGEQYF.

The chain joins TRBV13 to TRBJ1-1; D uncertain. V lost 3 bases, J lost 2 bases, and 10 bases lay in between. The CDR3 is 14 residues long. Germline CDR1 and CDR2: PRHDT and FYEKMQ (reference sequence). Here the CDR3 reads CASSFLEGNTEAFF. Written as DNA, the CDR3 is TGTGCCAGCAGCTTTCTTGAGGGAAACACTGAAGCTTTCTTT.

The rearrangement links TRBV6-6 to TRBJ2-2; D is possibly TRBD2 (6 bases). In germline, CDR1 is MNHNY, CDR2 SVGAGI (reference sequence). V dropped 5 bases and J dropped 8 bases, with 24 bases sitting between them. The CDR3 length is 17 residues. In DNA, the CDR3 is TGTGCCAGCAGTCCCCCTCGACCGGGAGTTGGGGTTGGGGAGCTGTTTTTT. Encoded protein: CASSPPRPGVGVGELFF.

The genes are TRBV11-2 and TRBJ2-3; the match to TRBD2 covers 7 bases. CDR3 length: 13 amino acids. The V gene end was trimmed by 6 bases and the J gene end by 4 bases; junction bases not matched to a gene: 4. The germline V gene encodes CDR1 SGHAT and CDR2 FQNNGV. The CDR3 bases are TGTGCCAGCAGTTGGGGGGGGGCAGATACGCAGTATTTT. Amino acids: CASSWGGADTQYF.

For the CDR3, the DNA is TGTGCCAGCAGCGTAGACACCTCTGGAAACACCATATATTTT. It translates to CASSVDTSGNTIYF. The gene calls are TRBV9 and TRBJ1-3; D gene unclear. V lost 0 bases to trimming and J lost 0 bases, with 4 bases between them. In germline, CDR1 is SGDLS, CDR2 YYNGEE. The CDR3 spans 14 residues. Based on the CDR3 plus reference TRBV9 and TRBJ1-3, the full variable domain is DSGVTQTPKHLITATGQRVTLRCSPRSGDLSVYWYQQSLDQGLQFLIQYYNGEERAKGNILERFSAQQFPDLHSELNLSSLELGDSALYFCASSVDTSGNTIYFGEGSWLTVV.

This chain connects TRBV7-9 to TRBJ2-1, with a weak D call TRBD2 (5 bases). With 5 bases removed from V and 7 bases from J, the gap between germline ends came to 9 bases. The CDR3 extends over 12 amino acids. Germline V gives CDR1 SEHNR, CDR2 FQNEAQ (reference sequence). Written as DNA, the CDR3 is TGTGCCAGCAGCCGGACTGCGAATGAGCAGTTCTTC. Translating it yields CASSRTANEQFF.

This clone was seen only a few times. V usage is TRBV4-1 and J usage is TRBJ2-2; TRBD2 might be the D (5 bases). CDR3 length: 13 amino acids. Trimming removed 0 bases at V and 8 bases at J, with 7 bases between. CDR1 is MGHRA, CDR2 YSYEKL, per germline. CDR3 in DNA: TGCGCCAGCAGCCAAGATCTAGCAGGGGAGCTGTTTTTT. Its protein is CASSQDLAGELFF.